The T cell receptor beta chain under discussion was sequenced for a study of Graves' ophthalmopathy and Graves' hyperthyroidism. Investigators amplified TCR beta CDR3 regions from RNA transcripts. HTBI-primed RT-PCR formed the first round, and a multiplex PCR formed the second. MiXCR, applied by TCRdb to the multiplex PCR reads, yields one record per CDR3 protein. The sample records 600,000 to 700,000 distinct CDR3 sequences, over 40% being singletons. The diagnosis was founded upon clinical symptoms, serum thyroxine, TRAb, thyroid ultrasound and orbital computed tomography. This clonotype occurred many times. Its antigen remains unknown. Notes on the study in general: From stable hyperthyroidism, ophthalmopathy was separated by a 13-signature model with 85% to 90% sensitivity and approximately 84% specificity. Most expanded thyroid clonotypes above 0.001 frequency also appeared in blood.

The germline gives CDR1 LGHNA, CDR2 YSLEER. V shed 1 base and J shed 0 bases, with 4 bases lying between them. The CDR3 extends over 15 amino acids. V usage is TRBV4-3 and J usage is TRBJ2-6, with D unresolved. Sequenced material: peripheral blood. This receptor was obtained from an adult man with Graves' ophthalmopathy. CDR3 sequence: CASSQVVSGANVLTF. The CDR3 DNA reads TGCGCCAGCAGCCAAGTGGTCTCTGGGGCCAACGTCCTGACTTTC.